This paragraph covers one T cell receptor (beta chain) sequence. Between the trimmed V and J ends, which lost 8 bases and 3 bases, there was a span of 14 bases. The germline V gene encodes CDR1 MDHEN and CDR2 SYDVKM. The CDR3 has 13 amino acids. The data originate from a study of blood T cell repertoires in COVID-19. As handled by the study authors: Scientists estimated how many nucleated cells there were by amplifying reference gene primers. Produced via immunoSEQ multiplex PCR; TCRdb's table is partial and in-frame only. That table is the source of V, J and clone size, and D and trimming were worked out from the DNA. Of fewer than 250,000 clones listed, under 90% are singletons.

Sequencing used peripheral blood. The V gene is TRBV28, the J gene TRBJ2-7, with D unclear. The sequence was obtained from a woman in her 40s with active or convalescent COVID-19. CDR3 nucleotide sequence: TGTGCCAGCGCCGTTCGGGTAAGCTACGAGCAGTACTTC. Protein product: CASAVRVSYEQYF.